This TCR beta chain was recovered during a study of monozygotic twins with inflammatory bowel disease. Points from the study as a whole: Possibly reflecting limited power, no difference in repertoire similarity was found between concordant and discordant twins.

Remarks on this clonotype: What it recognizes is unknown.

No sorting of T cells preceded isolation of total RNA from whole blood. TCRdb processed the 5' RACE reads again and assigns one entry to each CDR3 protein, with no DNA. The sample is made up of approximately 400,000 distinct CDR3 sequences, and the top ten hold 2% to 2.5% of it. Germline CDR1 MGHRA, CDR2 YSYEKL. CDR3 size: 16 residues. This receptor was identified in a human donor with ulcerative colitis or Crohn's disease, or a healthy co-twin of an affected twin (not recorded which). The material sequenced was blood. This chain uses TRBV4-1 with TRBJ2-7; without DNA, the TCRdb call of TRBD1 cannot be checked. The CDR3: CASSQDREFPTYEQYF.